This T cell receptor (beta chain) is from a study of memory CD4+ T cells and cytomegalovirus serostatus. At the level of the study: This sample comes from healthy Belgian adults, eight or nine CMV seropositive, 20 to 25 seronegative.

Single viable CD3+CD4+CD8-CD45RO+ cells were sorted as the memory CD4+ T cells. Positive selection with CD4 microbeads enriched total CD4+ T cells. Per the germline V gene, CDR1 is MNHEY and CDR2 is SVGAGI. Trimming took 7 bases from V and 7 from J; bases not matched to a gene: 10. This CDR3 spans 14 amino acids. Only in-frame clones appear in the TCRdb table, and some are missing; sequencing was by immunoSEQ multiplex PCR. The sample includes 45,000 to 65,000 clones, 70% to 85% seen only once; the top ten take approximately 0.64%. The receptor was isolated from an adult in good health and CMV-seronegative. The specimen sequenced was memory CD4+ T cells from blood. This rearrangement joins TRBV6-5 to TRBJ1-2; 9 bases map to TRBD1. The CDR3 sequence is CASTRDREMGGYTF. The CDR3 DNA is TGTGCCAGCACCCGGGACAGGGAGATGGGTGGCTACACCTTC.